What follows are 30 T cell receptor beta chains derived from one specimen sequenced in a study of cytomegalovirus exposure and HLA in healthy donors. The assay was immunoSEQ multiplex PCR, and TCRdb's table has in-frame clones only and misses some. The sample has 150,000 to 200,000 clones, around 83% seen once. Sequencing was performed on PBMCs. All receptors derive from a woman aged 30 to 39 in good health and CMV-seropositive.

This clone appeared a few times. Other DNA sequences from this sample encode an identical CDR3 as well. This rearrangement joins TRBV4-2 to TRBJ2-2; the match to TRBD1 covers 8 bases. CDR1 and CDR2 from the germline V gene are LGHNA and YNFKEQ. This CDR3 has 14 residues. The J segment lost 6 bases and the V segment lost 4 bases, leaving 4 bases of the junction unmatched. CDR3 in amino acids: CASSRPQGAGELFF. The CDR3 nucleotides read TGTGCCAGCAGCCGGCCACAGGGGGCCGGGGAGCTGTTTTTT.

The chain joins TRBV2 to TRBJ2-7; 10 positions agree with TRBD1. Germline trimming cut 6 bases from V and 3 bases from J; bases unmatched to any gene: 5. Looked up from germline, CDR1 is SNHLY and CDR2 is FYNNEI. CDR3 length: 14 amino acids. The CDR3 nucleotides read TGTGCCAGCAGCTGGACAGGGGGGAACTACGAGCAGTACTTC. Amino acids: CASSWTGGNYEQYF. Based on the CDR3 plus reference TRBV2 and TRBJ2-7, the full variable domain is EPEVTQTPSHQVTQMGQEVILRCVPISNHLYFYWYRQILGQKVEFLVSFYNNEISEKSEIFDDQFSVERPDGSNFTLKIRSTKLEDSAMYFCASSWTGGNYEQYFGPGTRLTVT.

The rearrangement uses TRBV7-9 and TRBJ2-7; tentatively, D is TRBD2 (6 bases). The V end was cut by 5 bases, the J end by 12 bases, with 17 bases between. From germline, CDR1 is SEHNR and CDR2 FQNEAQ (reference sequence). The CDR3 loop spans 12 amino acids. Here the CDR3 reads CASSLSPGEVYF. Here the CDR3 DNA reads TGTGCCAGCAGCCTATCCCCGGGGGAGGTGTACTTC. Looking up the rest from reference TRBV7-9 and TRBJ2-7 gives the full variable domain: DTGVSQNPRHKITKRGQNVTFRCDPISEHNRLYWYRQTLGQGPEFLTYFQNEAQLEKSRLLSDRFSAERPKGSFSTLEIQRTEQGDSAMYLCASSLSPGEVYFGPGTRLTVT.

This chain links TRBV5-1 with TRBJ2-3, with D uncertain. V was cut by 0 bases and J by 1 base, with 9 bases left in between. Germline V gene sequence: CDR1 SGHRS, CDR2 YFSETQ. The CDR3 totals 15 residues. Here the CDR3 reads CASSLELSGTDTQYF. CDR3 nucleotides: TGCGCCAGCAGCTTGGAGTTATCGGGCACAGATACGCAGTATTTT.

This sequence joins TRBV7-3 and TRBJ2-1; D uncertain. CDR1 is SGHTA, CDR2 FQGTGA, per germline. V lost 10 bases to trimming and J lost 7 bases, with 8 bases between them. The CDR3 has 10 residues. The CDR3 bases are TGTGCCACCGCGTGGAATGAGCAGTTCTTC. The encoded protein is CATAWNEQFF. The variable domain in full, with the rest retrieved from reference TRBV7-3 and TRBJ2-1, is GAGVSQTPSNKVTEKGKYVELRCDPISGHTALYWYRQSLGQGPEFLIYFQGTGAADDSGLPNDRFFAVRPEGSVSTLKIQRTERGDSAVYLCATAWNEQFFGPGTRLTVL.

This chain connects TRBV2 to TRBJ2-5; D unresolved. V was pared by 4 bases and J by 5 bases, with 8 bases between. The CDR3 extends over 12 amino acids. The germline CDR1 and CDR2 sequences are SNHLY and FYNNEI. This CDR3 is CASSGADETQYF. DNA of the CDR3: TGTGCCAGCAGTGGGGCAGACGAGACCCAGTACTTC. The complete variable domain, with remaining parts taken from reference TRBV2 and TRBJ2-5, reads EPEVTQTPSHQVTQMGQEVILRCVPISNHLYFYWYRQILGQKVEFLVSFYNNEISEKSEIFDDQFSVERPDGSNFTLKIRSTKLEDSAMYFCASSGADETQYFGPGTRLLVL.

The chain carries TRBV6-5 and TRBJ2-1, with TRBD2 as a possible D gene (6 bases). CDR1 and CDR2 from the germline V gene are MNHEY and SVGAGI. V was shortened by 6 bases and J by 5 bases, with 11 bases between the two germline ends. This CDR3 contains 13 residues. The CDR3 here is CASRDGTHNEQFF. The CDR3 bases are TGTGCCAGCAGGGACGGGACTCACAATGAGCAGTTCTTC.

V usage is TRBV5-1 and J usage is TRBJ2-3; TRBD1 might be the D (6 bases). The CDR3 is 16 residues long. Germline V gives CDR1 SGHRS, CDR2 YFSETQ. Trimming cost V 4 bases and J 2 bases, with 17 bases left between them. CDR3 region: CASSPGNRVLTDTQYF. In DNA, the CDR3 is TGCGCCAGCAGCCCAGGGAACAGGGTGCTCACAGATACGCAGTATTTT.

The chain recombines TRBV6-6 with TRBJ1-2; D unresolved. Germline lookup yields CDR1 MNHNY and CDR2 SVGAGI (reference sequence). The CDR3 totals 12 residues. V was cut by 7 bases and J by 9 bases, with 15 bases left in between. The CDR3 reads CASTLTGGRYTF. The DNA of the CDR3 is TGTGCCAGCACCCTGACGGGCGGGCGCTACACCTTC.

The V call is TRBV15, the J call TRBJ1-2, with 7 bases identical to TRBD1. The CDR3 has 15 residues. The V gene end was trimmed by 0 bases and the J gene end by 3 bases; junction bases not matched to a gene: 4. Germline V gene data show CDR1 as LNHNV and CDR2 as YYDKDF (reference sequence). This CDR3 reads CATSRERTGDYGYTF. The CDR3 bases are TGTGCCACCAGCAGAGAACGGACAGGCGACTATGGCTACACCTTC.

The chain joins TRBV5-1 to TRBJ1-1; D uncertain. CDR1 is SGHRS, CDR2 YFSETQ, per germline. The CDR3 runs to 13 residues. V dropped 2 bases and J dropped 0 bases, with 5 bases sitting between them. Written as DNA, the CDR3 is TGCGCCAGCAGCTTTCAGGTGAACACTGAAGCTTTCTTT. As protein: CASSFQVNTEAFF.

V gene TRBV6-1 combines with J gene TRBJ1-2; possible D gene TRBD1, 6 bases. The germline CDR1 and CDR2 sequences are MNHNS and SASEGT. The ends were cut back, 6 bases at V and 6 bases at J, with 17 bases in the middle. The CDR3 runs 14 residues. This chain's CDR3 is CASRRGGFSDGYTF. The DNA of the CDR3 is TGTGCCAGCAGGAGAGGGGGTTTCTCCGATGGCTACACCTTC.

Only a few counts were recorded for this clone. This rearrangement joins TRBV21-1 to TRBJ2-7; TRBD2, the D gene given by the table, was not confirmed from the DNA. TRBV21-1 is annotated as a pseudogene. The CDR3 contains 14 residues. The CDR3 coding sequence is TGTGCCAGCAGCAAAGGGGCTAGCGGCTACGAGCAGTACTTC. Translated: CASSKGASGYEQYF.

In nucleotides, the CDR3 is TGTGCCAGCAGCCCTACTAGCAGCACGACCTACGAGCAGTACTTC. This gives the protein CASSPTSSTTYEQYF. The chain couples TRBV6-5 to TRBJ2-7; D might be TRBD2 (6 bases). Deletions cut 6 bases from V and 2 bases from J, with 17 bases between. The germline CDR1 and CDR2 sequences are MNHEY and SVGAGI. CDR3 length: 15 residues.

The chain has TRBV27 and TRBJ1-2, with 9 bases that match TRBD1. CDR1 is MNHEY and CDR2 is SMNVEV in the germline V gene (reference sequence). V lost 6 bases to trimming and J lost 6 bases; unmatched junction nucleotides: 8. The CDR3 is made up of 14 amino acids. CDR3 sequence reads: CASRATGGNHGYTF. The CDR3 nucleotides are TGTGCCAGCAGGGCGACAGGGGGGAATCATGGCTACACCTTC.

The J gene is TRBJ1-4, the V gene TRBV10-3, with 7 bases that match TRBD1. Germline CDR1 ENHRY, CDR2 SYGVKD. V lost 6 bases, J lost 5 bases, and 18 bases stayed unmatched. This CDR3 has 18 residues. The CDR3 DNA sequence: TGTGCCATCAGCACGACAGGGATTAGGGAAGTGGGGAATGAAAAACTGTTTTTT. Translating gives CAISTTGIREVGNEKLFF.

V is TRBV6-5 and J is TRBJ1-2; D is ambiguous. The germline gives CDR1 MNHEY, CDR2 SVGAGI. This CDR3 is built from 14 residues. Deletions cut 5 bases from V and 1 base from J, with 11 bases between. CDR3 coding DNA: TGTGCCAGCAGTAGCGTCTCAAGTAACTATGGCTACACCTTC. Encoded protein: CASSSVSSNYGYTF.

This clone was seen once. This chain uses TRBV7-9 with TRBJ2-5, with a possible D match to TRBD1 (5 bases). Per the germline V gene, CDR1 is SEHNR and CDR2 is FQNEAQ (reference sequence). CDR3 size: 14 residues. V shed 5 bases and J shed 4 bases, with 14 bases lying between them. CDR3 sequence: CASSADTRLETQYF. The CDR3 coding sequence is TGTGCCAGCAGCGCGGACACCCGATTAGAGACCCAGTACTTC.

The chain carries TRBV19 and TRBJ2-2; D not certain. Trimming pared 6 bases from V and 1 base from J, leaving 6 bases between. CDR1 and CDR2 (germline): LNHDA, SQIVND (reference sequence). CDR3 length equals 13 residues. As DNA, the CDR3 is TGTGCCAGTAGCCTGTGGAACACCGGGGAGCTGTTTTTT. Protein: CASSLWNTGELFF.

The rearrangement uses TRBV29-1 and TRBJ2-2, with 12 bases that match TRBD2. The CDR3 spans 14 residues. Germline CDR1 reads SQVTM; CDR2 reads ANQGSEA. After removal of 6 bases from V and 7 bases from J, the junction contained 6 bases not matched to a gene. The CDR3 loop is CSVPGLAGLGELFF. The CDR3 nucleotides read TGCAGCGTCCCTGGACTAGCGGGACTCGGGGAGCTGTTTTTT.

The chain is built from TRBV28 and TRBJ2-7, with 8 bases aligning to TRBD1. The germline V gene has CDR1 MDHEN and CDR2 SYDVKM. This CDR3 has 16 residues. V shed 6 bases, J shed 0 bases, and the junction held 10 bases outside the gene matches. The CDR3: CASSDTGTGSSYEQYF. Here the CDR3 DNA reads TGTGCCAGCAGCGATACCGGGACAGGATCCTCCTACGAGCAGTACTTC.

This clone has more than one count but fewer than ten. This rearrangement joins TRBV2 to TRBJ1-2, with unresolved D. The CDR3 totals 13 residues. V was clipped by 6 bases and J by 7 bases, with 15 bases between them. Germline loops: CDR1 SNHLY, CDR2 FYNNEI. CDR3 amino acids: CASSAEGPGGYTF. The CDR3 DNA reads as TGTGCCAGCAGCGCTGAGGGTCCCGGTGGCTACACCTTC.

The chain is built from TRBV10-3 and TRBJ2-1; D is uncertain. The CDR3 runs 14 residues. The V gene's germline CDR1 is ENHRY and CDR2 SYGVKD. V was clipped by 0 bases and J by 3 bases, with 6 bases between them. CDR3 region: CAISESNGYNEQFF. The CDR3 DNA sequence: TGTGCCATCAGTGAGTCGAACGGCTACAATGAGCAGTTCTTC.

This clone was seen many times. The junction and the germline gene differ at one end; a read error may be behind it. The chain joins TRBV7-7 to TRBJ2-7, with TRBD2 matching 7 bases. This CDR3 spans 13 amino acids. CDR1 is SSHAT and CDR2 is FNYEAQ in the germline V gene (reference sequence). The CDR3: CASSLVLAAKQYF. CDR3 DNA sequence: TGTGCTAGCAGCTTAGTGCTAGCGGCCAAGCAGTACTTC.

The V gene is TRBV5-6, the J gene TRBJ1-2, with 7 bases matching TRBD1. Germline V CDR1 and CDR2: SGHDT, YYEEEE. The CDR3 totals 14 residues. J gave up 3 bases and V 4 bases, and 6 bases lay outside the gene matches. This CDR3 is CASSKDRADYGYTF. The CDR3 nucleotides are TGTGCCAGCAGCAAAGACAGGGCTGACTATGGCTACACCTTC.

The chain couples TRBV7-9 to TRBJ2-7; TRBD1 aligns across 9 bases. V was clipped by 5 bases and J by 5 bases; unmatched bases: 13. CDR3 length equals 16 residues. CDR1 SEHNR and CDR2 FQNEAQ come from the germline V gene (reference sequence). This CDR3 is CASSRGDRDLSHEQYF. In DNA form, the CDR3 reads TGTGCCAGCAGCCGGGGGGACAGGGACCTATCTCACGAGCAGTACTTC.

The chain combines TRBV5-4 with TRBJ2-7; a weak D match, TRBD2 (6 bases). CDR3 length: 13 amino acids. In germline, CDR1 is SGHNT, CDR2 YYREEE (reference sequence). V was pared by 7 bases and J by 0 bases, with 11 bases between. CDR3 region: CASRDFSSYEQYF. CDR3 coding DNA: TGTGCCAGCCGGGACTTCAGCTCCTACGAGCAGTACTTC.

The CDR3 loop reads CASSFRSGVSNEQFF. The CDR3 nucleotides read TGTGCCAGCAGCTTCCGTAGCGGGGTCTCCAATGAGCAGTTCTTC. The chain employs TRBV7-8 and TRBJ2-1; 8 bases fit TRBD2. V shed 3 bases, J shed 6 bases, and the junction held 7 bases outside the gene matches. CDR3 length: 15 amino acids. Germline values: CDR1 SGHVS, CDR2 FQNEAQ.

The rearrangement links TRBV9 to TRBJ2-3; 8 nucleotides line up with TRBD2. Germline trimming cut 5 bases from V and 1 base from J; bases unmatched to any gene: 3. The CDR3 extends over 14 amino acids. Germline V gene sequence: CDR1 SGDLS, CDR2 YYNGEE. Written as DNA, the CDR3 is TGTGCCAGCAGGGCGGGAGGTGGCACAGATACGCAGTATTTT. Its translation is CASRAGGGTDTQYF.

The chain links TRBV7-8 to TRBJ2-5; D remains ambiguous. The germline V and J ends were trimmed by 4 bases and 2 bases, with 14 bases remaining between them. Germline V CDR1 and CDR2: SGHVS, FQNEAQ. The CDR3 is 15 amino acids. This chain's CDR3 is CASSSRRAIQETQYF. The CDR3 DNA reads TGTGCCAGCAGCTCCCGTCGCGCGATTCAAGAGACCCAGTACTTC.